Given below is one T cell receptor beta chain in context. PCR employed 60 Vbeta and 13 Jbeta primers. Some clones are missing from TCRdb's copy, which holds only in-frame ones; the method was immunoSEQ multiplex PCR. This table holds 150,000 to 200,000 clones. The germline V gene has CDR1 PRHDT and CDR2 FYEKMQ (reference sequence). CDR3 length: 18 amino acids. Trimming took 0 bases from V and 2 from J; bases not matched to a gene: 6. The data are from a study of cytomegalovirus exposure and HLA in healthy donors. Across the study: About 85 million unique TCRs from HLA-typed donors were held in an early release of data.

The clonotype comes from a man aged 25-45 years in good health and CMV-seronegative. Input material: PBMCs. The V gene is TRBV13, the J gene TRBJ2-3, with 12 bases matching TRBD2. The CDR3 protein is CASSLGTSGGRYTDTQYF. Here the CDR3 DNA reads TGTGCCAGCAGCTTAGGCACTAGCGGGGGGCGGTACACAGATACGCAGTATTTT.